The subject of this entry is one T cell receptor beta chain. Its antigen is still unknown. Germline V gene lookup returns CDR1 SGHAT and CDR2 FQNNGV. This CDR3 has 14 residues. The V and J ends lost 0 bases and 4 bases, in that order; junction bases with no gene match: 1. Sequencing of cultured CD4+ T cell DNA used the Oncomine TCR Beta short-read assay. Genomic DNA was drawn out of CD4+ T cells grown in culture. Using its own MiXCR run on the PCR reads, TCRdb lists one record per CDR3 protein. This sample has 17,000 or so distinct CDR3 sequences, with 31% found just once. The data stem from a study of vaccination and CD4 T cells after COVID-19. Study results and caveats: Convalescent patients had a median around 87% of reactive clones appearing only post-vaccination.

Stated treatment: approximately 9-day PBMC culture with coronavirus spike peptide pools or control peptides (ViraFEST assay). After expanding antigen-specific T cells with peptide pools, ViraFEST sequenced their TCRs. By negative selection, CD4+ T cells were isolated once culture had run for under 13 days. The sequenced sample was cultured CD4+ T cells from blood. The TCR originated in a human donor with COVID-19. The chain carries TRBV11-2 and TRBJ1-2, with 8 bases lining up with TRBD1. DNA of the CDR3: TGTGCCAGCAGCTTAGATACAGGGGGCTATGGCTACACCTTC. It is translated as CASSLDTGGYGYTF.